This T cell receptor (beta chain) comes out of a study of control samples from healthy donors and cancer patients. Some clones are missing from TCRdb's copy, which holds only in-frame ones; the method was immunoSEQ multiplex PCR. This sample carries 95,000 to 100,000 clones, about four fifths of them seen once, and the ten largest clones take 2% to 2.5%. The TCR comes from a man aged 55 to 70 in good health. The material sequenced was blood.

The CDR3 loop reads CASSLGPPDRLTATNEKLFF. CDR3 DNA sequence: TGCGCCAGCAGCTTGGGCCCTCCCGACAGGTTAACAGCAACTAATGAAAAACTGTTTTTT. The chain employs TRBV5-1 and TRBJ1-4; D might be TRBD1 (6 bases). The CDR3 is 20 residues long. V dropped 0 bases and J dropped 0 bases, with 21 bases sitting between them. Germline V CDR1 and CDR2: SGHRS, YFSETQ.